The clone carrying this T cell receptor beta chain was seen ten or more times. Researchers prepared the TCRbeta library using unique molecular identifiers, the study reports. TCRdb independently ran MiXCR on the PCR reads; one entry per CDR3 protein. The repertoire includes under 850,000 distinct CDR3 sequences, 10% to 15% of them detected once, and about 0.77% sits in the top ten. The sample comes from a study of T-cell reconstitution after alpha-beta-depleted transplantation in children. This receptor was obtained from a girl aged 2 to 9 with congenital amegakaryocytic thrombocytopenia, due to receive a stem cell transplant. The sample consisted of PBMCs, taken before TCRalphabeta/CD19-depleted stem cell transplant.

As DNA, the CDR3 is TGCAGTGCTAAGAACAATGAGCAGTTCTTC. This translates into CSAKNNEQFF. This chain links TRBV20-1 with TRBJ2-1; D call uncertain. V lost 4 bases, J lost 5 bases, and 3 bases lay in between. The CDR3 spans 10 residues. The germline CDR1 and CDR2 sequences are DFQATT and SNEGSKA (reference sequence).